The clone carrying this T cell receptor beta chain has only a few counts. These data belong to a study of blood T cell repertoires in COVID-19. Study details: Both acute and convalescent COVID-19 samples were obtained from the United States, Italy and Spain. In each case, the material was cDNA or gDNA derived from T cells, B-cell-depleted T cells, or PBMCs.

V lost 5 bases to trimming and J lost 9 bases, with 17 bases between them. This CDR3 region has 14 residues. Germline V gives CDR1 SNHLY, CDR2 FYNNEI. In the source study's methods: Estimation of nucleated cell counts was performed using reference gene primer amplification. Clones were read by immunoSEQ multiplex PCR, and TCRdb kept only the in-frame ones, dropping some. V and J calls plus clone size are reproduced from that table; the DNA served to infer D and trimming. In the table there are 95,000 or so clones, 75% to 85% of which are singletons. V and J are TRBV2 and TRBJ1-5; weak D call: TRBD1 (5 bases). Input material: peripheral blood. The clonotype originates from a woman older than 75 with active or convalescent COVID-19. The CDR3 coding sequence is TGTGCCAGCAGTCCGGACACCCGGTCGGGGCCCCAGCATTTT. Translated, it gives CASSPDTRSGPQHF. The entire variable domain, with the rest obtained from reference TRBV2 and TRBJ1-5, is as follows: EPEVTQTPSHQVTQMGQEVILRCVPISNHLYFYWYRQILGQKVEFLVSFYNNEISEKSEIFDDQFSVERPDGSNFTLKIRSTKLEDSAMYFCASSPDTRSGPQHFGDGTRLSIL.